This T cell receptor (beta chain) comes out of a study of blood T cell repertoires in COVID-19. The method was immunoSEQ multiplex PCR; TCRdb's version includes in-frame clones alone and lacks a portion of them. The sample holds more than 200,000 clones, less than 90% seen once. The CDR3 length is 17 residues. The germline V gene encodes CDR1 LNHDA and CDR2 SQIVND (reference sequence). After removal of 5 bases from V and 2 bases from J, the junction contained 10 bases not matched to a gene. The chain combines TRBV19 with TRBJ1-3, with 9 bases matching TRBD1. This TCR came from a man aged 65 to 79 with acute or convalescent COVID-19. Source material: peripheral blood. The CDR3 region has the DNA TGTGCCAGTAGTCCGGACAGGGGTTTTCTGCCTGGAAACACCATATATTTT. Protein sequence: CASSPDRGFLPGNTIYF.